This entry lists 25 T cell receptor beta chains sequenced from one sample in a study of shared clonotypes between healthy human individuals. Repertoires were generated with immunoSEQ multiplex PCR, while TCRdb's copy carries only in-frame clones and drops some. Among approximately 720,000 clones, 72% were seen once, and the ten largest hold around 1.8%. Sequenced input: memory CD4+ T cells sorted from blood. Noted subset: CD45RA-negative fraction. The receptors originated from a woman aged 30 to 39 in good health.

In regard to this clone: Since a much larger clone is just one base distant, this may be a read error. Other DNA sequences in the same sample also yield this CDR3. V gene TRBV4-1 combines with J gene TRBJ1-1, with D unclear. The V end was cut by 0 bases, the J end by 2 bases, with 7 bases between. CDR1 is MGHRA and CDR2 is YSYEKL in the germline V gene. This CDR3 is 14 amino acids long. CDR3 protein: CASSQEDGNTEAFF. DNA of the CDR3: TGCGCCAGCAGCCAAGAGGACGGTAACACTGAAGCTTTCTTT.

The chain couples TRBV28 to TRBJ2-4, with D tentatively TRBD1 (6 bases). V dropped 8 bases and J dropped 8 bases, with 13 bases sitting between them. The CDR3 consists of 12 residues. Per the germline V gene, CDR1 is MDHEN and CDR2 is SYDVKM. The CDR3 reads CASGTNRDIQYF. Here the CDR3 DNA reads TGTGCCAGCGGGACAAACAGGGACATTCAGTACTTC.

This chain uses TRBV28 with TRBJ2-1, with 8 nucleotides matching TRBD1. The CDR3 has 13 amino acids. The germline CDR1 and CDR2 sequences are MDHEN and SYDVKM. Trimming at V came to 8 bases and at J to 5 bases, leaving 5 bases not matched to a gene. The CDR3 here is CASRQGIHNEQFF. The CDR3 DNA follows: TGTGCCAGCCGACAGGGGATCCACAATGAGCAGTTCTTC.

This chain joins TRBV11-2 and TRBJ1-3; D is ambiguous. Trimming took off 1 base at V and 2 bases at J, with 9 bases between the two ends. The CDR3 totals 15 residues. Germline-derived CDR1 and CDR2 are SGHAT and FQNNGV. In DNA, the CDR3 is TGTGCCAGCAGCTTAGGTCCCCTTACTGGAAACACCATATATTTT. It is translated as CASSLGPLTGNTIYF.

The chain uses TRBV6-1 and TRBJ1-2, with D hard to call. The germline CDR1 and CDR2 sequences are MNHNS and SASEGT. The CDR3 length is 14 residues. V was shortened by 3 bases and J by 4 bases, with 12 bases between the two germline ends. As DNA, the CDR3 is TGTGCCAGCAGTGACTTTACGACTACCTATGGCTACACCTTC. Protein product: CASSDFTTTYGYTF.

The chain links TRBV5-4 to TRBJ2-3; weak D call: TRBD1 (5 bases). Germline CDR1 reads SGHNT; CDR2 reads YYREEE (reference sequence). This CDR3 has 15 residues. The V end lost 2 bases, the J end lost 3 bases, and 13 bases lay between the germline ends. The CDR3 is CASSFGSGQTDTQYF. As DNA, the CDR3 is TGTGCCAGCAGCTTTGGCTCAGGACAAACAGATACGCAGTATTTT.

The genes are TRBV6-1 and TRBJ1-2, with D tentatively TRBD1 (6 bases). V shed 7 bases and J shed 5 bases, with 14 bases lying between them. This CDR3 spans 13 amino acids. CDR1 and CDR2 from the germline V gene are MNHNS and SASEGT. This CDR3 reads CASTGQTPYGYTF. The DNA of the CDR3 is TGTGCCAGCACCGGACAGACTCCTTATGGCTACACCTTC.

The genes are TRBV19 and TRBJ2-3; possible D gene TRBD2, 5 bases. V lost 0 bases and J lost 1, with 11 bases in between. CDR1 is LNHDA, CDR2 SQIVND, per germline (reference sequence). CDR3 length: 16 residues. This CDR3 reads CASSIEAAARTDTQYF. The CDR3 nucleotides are TGTGCCAGTAGTATAGAGGCAGCGGCACGCACAGATACGCAGTATTTT.

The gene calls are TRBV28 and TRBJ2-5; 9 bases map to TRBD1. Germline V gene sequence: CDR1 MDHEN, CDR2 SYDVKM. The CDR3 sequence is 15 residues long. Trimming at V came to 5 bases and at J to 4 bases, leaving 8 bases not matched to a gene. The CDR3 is CASSLQGALRETQYF. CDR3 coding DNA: TGTGCCAGCAGTCTACAGGGGGCGCTCCGAGAGACCCAGTACTTC.

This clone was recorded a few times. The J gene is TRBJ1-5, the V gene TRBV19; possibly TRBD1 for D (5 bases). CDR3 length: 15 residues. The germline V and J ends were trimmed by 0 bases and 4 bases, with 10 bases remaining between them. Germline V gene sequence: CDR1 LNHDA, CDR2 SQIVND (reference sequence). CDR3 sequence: CASSIDTRENQPQHF. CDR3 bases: TGTGCCAGTAGTATAGATACCAGGGAAAATCAGCCCCAGCATTTT. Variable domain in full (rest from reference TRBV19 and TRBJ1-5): DGGITQSPKYLFRKEGQNVTLSCEQNLNHDAMYWYRQDPGQGLRLIYYSQIVNDFQKGDIAEGYSVSREKKESFPLTVTSAQKNPTAFYLCASSIDTRENQPQHFGDGTRLSIL.

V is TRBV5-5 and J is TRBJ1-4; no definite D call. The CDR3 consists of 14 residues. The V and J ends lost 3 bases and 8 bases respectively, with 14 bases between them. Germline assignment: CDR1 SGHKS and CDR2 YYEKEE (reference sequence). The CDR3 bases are TGTGCCAGCAGCTCGGGTCGCGGGCGCGAAAAACTGTTTTTT. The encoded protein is CASSSGRGREKLFF.

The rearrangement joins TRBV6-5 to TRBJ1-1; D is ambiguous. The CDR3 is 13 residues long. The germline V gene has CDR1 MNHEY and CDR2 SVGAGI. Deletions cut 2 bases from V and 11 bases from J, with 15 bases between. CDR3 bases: TGTGCCAGCAGTTACGAGGCTACGGTCGCGGCTTTCTTT. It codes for CASSYEATVAAFF.

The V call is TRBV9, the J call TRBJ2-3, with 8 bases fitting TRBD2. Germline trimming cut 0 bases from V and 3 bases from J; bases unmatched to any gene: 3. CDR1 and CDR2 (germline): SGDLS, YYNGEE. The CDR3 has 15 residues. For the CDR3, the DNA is TGTGCCAGCAGCGTAGCGGGAGGGCTTACAGATACGCAGTATTTT. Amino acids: CASSVAGGLTDTQYF.

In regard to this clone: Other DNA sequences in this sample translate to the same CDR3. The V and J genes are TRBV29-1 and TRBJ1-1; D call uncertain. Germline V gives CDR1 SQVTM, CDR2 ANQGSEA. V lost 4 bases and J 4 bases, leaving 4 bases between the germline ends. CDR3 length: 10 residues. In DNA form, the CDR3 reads TGCAGCGTTGGTGGCACTGAAGCTTTCTTT. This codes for CSVGGTEAFF.

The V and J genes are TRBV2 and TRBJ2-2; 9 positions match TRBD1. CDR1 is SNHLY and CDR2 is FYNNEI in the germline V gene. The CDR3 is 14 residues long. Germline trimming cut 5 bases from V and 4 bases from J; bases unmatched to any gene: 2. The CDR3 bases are TGTGCCAGCAGTCGACAGGGGGGCACCGGGGAGCTGTTTTTT. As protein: CASSRQGGTGELFF.

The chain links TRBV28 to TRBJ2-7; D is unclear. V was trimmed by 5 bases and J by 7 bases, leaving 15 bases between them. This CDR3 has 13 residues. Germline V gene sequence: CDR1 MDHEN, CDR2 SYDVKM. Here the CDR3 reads CASSLSPVLEQYF. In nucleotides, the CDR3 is TGTGCCAGCAGTCTCTCCCCGGTACTGGAGCAGTACTTC.

This CDR3 is CASSPRRTADVNDEQYF. For the CDR3, the DNA is TGTGCCAGCTCACCAAGAAGGACGGCGGACGTAAACGACGAGCAGTACTTC. The chain couples TRBV18 to TRBJ2-7, with D unclear. Trimming stripped 2 bases from V and 5 bases from J, with 22 bases between. The CDR3 extends over 17 amino acids. CDR1 is KGHSH and CDR2 is LQKENI in the germline V gene. The whole variable domain, remainder taken from reference TRBV18 and TRBJ2-7, is NAGVMQNPRHLVRRRGQEARLRCSPMKGHSHVYWYRQLPEEGLKFMVYLQKENIIDESGMPKERFSAEFPKEGPSILRIQQVVRGDSAAYFCASSPRRTADVNDEQYFGPGTRLTVT.

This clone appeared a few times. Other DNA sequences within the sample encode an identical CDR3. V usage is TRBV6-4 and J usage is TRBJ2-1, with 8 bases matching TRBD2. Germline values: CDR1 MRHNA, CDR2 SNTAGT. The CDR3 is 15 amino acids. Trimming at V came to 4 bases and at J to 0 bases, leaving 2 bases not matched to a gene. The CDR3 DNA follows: TGTGCCAGCAGTGTTGCGGGGGGCTCCTACAATGAGCAGTTCTTC. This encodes CASSVAGGSYNEQFF.

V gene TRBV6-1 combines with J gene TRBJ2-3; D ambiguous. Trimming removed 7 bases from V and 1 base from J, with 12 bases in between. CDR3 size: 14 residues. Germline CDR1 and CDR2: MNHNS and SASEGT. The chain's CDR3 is CASKTPTGTDTQYF. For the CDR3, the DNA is TGTGCCAGCAAAACTCCGACCGGCACAGATACGCAGTATTTT.

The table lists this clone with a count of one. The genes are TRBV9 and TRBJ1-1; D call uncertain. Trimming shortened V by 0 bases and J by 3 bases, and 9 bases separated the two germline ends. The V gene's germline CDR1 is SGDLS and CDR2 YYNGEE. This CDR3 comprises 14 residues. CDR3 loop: CASSVGGRDTEAFF. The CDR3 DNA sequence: TGTGCCAGCAGCGTAGGGGGTAGGGACACTGAAGCTTTCTTT.

This chain's CDR3 is CASSSGTANTGELFF. CDR3 DNA sequence: TGTGCCAGCAGCTCCGGGACAGCGAACACCGGGGAGCTGTTTTTT. This sequence joins TRBV5-5 and TRBJ2-2; TRBD1 agrees at 7 bases. The germline CDR1 and CDR2 sequences are SGHKS and YYEKEE (reference sequence). The length of the CDR3 is 15 residues. J was trimmed by 0 bases and V by 3 bases; bases with no gene match: 2.

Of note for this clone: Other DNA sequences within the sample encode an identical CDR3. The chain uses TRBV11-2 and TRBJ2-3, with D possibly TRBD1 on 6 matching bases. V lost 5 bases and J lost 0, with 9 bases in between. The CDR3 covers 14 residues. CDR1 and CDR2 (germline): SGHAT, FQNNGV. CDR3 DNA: TGTGCCAGCAGCCCTGGACAGAGCACAGATACGCAGTATTTT. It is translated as CASSPGQSTDTQYF.

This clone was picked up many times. The CDR3: CASSTGQTPIYF. In DNA, the CDR3 is TGTGCCAGCAGTACTGGACAGACCCCCATATATTTT. This chain connects TRBV6-6 to TRBJ1-3; D is possibly TRBD1 (6 bases). The V end was cut by 5 bases, the J end by 11 bases, with 13 bases between. Germline CDR1 is MNHNY and CDR2 is SVGAGI (reference sequence). This CDR3 spans 12 amino acids.

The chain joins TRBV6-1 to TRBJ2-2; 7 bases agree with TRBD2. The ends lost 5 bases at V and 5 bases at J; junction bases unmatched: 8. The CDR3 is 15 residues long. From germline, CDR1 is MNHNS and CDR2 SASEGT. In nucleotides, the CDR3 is TGTGCCAGCAGTTGGAGCGGGAAGGCGACCGGGGAGCTGTTTTTT. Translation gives CASSWSGKATGELFF.

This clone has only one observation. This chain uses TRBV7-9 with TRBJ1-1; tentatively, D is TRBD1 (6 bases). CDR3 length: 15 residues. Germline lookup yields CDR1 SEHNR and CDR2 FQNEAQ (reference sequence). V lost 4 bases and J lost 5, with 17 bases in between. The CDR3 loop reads CASSSWTVSGTEAFF. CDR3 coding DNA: TGTGCCAGCAGCTCCTGGACAGTTTCGGGGACTGAAGCTTTCTTT.